The 24 T cell receptor beta chains given below trace back to one sample, sequenced in a study of T cells in Graves' hyperthyroidism and ophthalmopathy. RNA transcripts served as the template for amplifying TCR beta CDR3 regions. The HTBI set primed first-round TCR CDR3 RT-PCR. In TCRdb, the multiplex PCR reads were re-called with MiXCR into one record per CDR3 protein. Of 600,000 to 650,000 distinct CDR3 sequences detected, about a sixth appear once; the ten largest clones hold 3% to 4.5%. Sequencing was done on a sample of blood. These receptors all come from a woman in her thirties with Graves' hyperthyroidism.

The sample holds many counts of this clonotype. The V call is TRBV6-1, the J call TRBJ1-1, with 7 positions matching TRBD1. Germline V gene data show CDR1 as MNHNS and CDR2 as SASEGT. The CDR3 sequence is 14 residues long. The junction had 7 bases not matched to a gene; V was cut back by 6 bases and J by 3 bases. The CDR3, as DNA: TGTGCCAGCAGCAGAGGGCAGGGGGACACTGAAGCTTTCTTT. Translating it yields CASSRGQGDTEAFF.

This clonotype showed up many times. This rearrangement joins TRBV27 to TRBJ2-7; D is ambiguous. This CDR3 has 13 amino acids. CDR1 MNHEY and CDR2 SMNVEV come from the germline V gene (reference sequence). V was trimmed by 6 bases and J by 0 bases, leaving 9 bases between them. CDR3 residues: CASSPDGSYEQYF. The CDR3 coding sequence is TGTGCCAGCAGCCCCGACGGCTCCTACGAGCAGTACTTC.

This clonotype has at least ten counts. The CDR3 loop reads CASSSDRGAYEQYF. For the CDR3, the DNA is TGTGCCAGCAGCTCGGACAGGGGGGCCTACGAGCAGTACTTC. The chain employs TRBV2 and TRBJ2-7, with 10 bases that match TRBD1. CDR1 and CDR2 from the germline V gene are SNHLY and FYNNEI. Trimming took 6 bases from V and 2 from J; bases not matched to a gene: 4. This CDR3 is built from 14 residues.

This chain joins TRBV7-3 and TRBJ2-3; 7 bases align to TRBD2. This CDR3 is built from 16 residues. The germline CDR1 and CDR2 sequences are SGHTA and FQGTGA. Trimming took 1 base from V and 4 from J; bases not matched to a gene: 8. Here the CDR3 DNA reads TGTGCCAGCAGCTTAAGGGGCGGGAGCCCGGCAGATACGCAGTATTTT. Residues: CASSLRGGSPADTQYF. The full variable domain, its missing parts supplied by reference TRBV7-3 and TRBJ2-3, is GAGVSQTPSNKVTEKGKYVELRCDPISGHTALYWYRQSLGQGPEFLIYFQGTGAADDSGLPNDRFFAVRPEGSVSTLKIQRTERGDSAVYLCASSLRGGSPADTQYFGPGTRLTVL.

This clonotype was observed many times. The chain employs TRBV5-5 and TRBJ1-1; possible D gene TRBD1, 6 bases. CDR3 length: 16 residues. Germline V CDR1 and CDR2: SGHKS, YYEKEE (reference sequence). Trimming took off 4 bases at V and 5 bases at J, with 21 bases between the two ends. The CDR3 coding sequence is TGTGCCAGCAGCCCCGGACAGTTTGGCCAAGGTACTGAAGCTTTCTTT. Encoded protein: CASSPGQFGQGTEAFF.

This clonotype was observed many times. The chain uses TRBV5-1 and TRBJ2-1, with D unresolved. The CDR3 has 13 residues. Trimming shortened V by 3 bases and J by 2 bases, and 6 bases separated the two germline ends. Germline V gene sequence: CDR1 SGHRS, CDR2 YFSETQ. DNA of the CDR3: TGCGCCAGCAGCTACGCGCCCTACAATGAGCAGTTCTTC. It yields the protein CASSYAPYNEQFF.

At least ten counts were recorded for this clonotype. V is TRBV28 and J is TRBJ2-5; unclear D gene. V was pared by 5 bases and J by 3 bases, with 10 bases between. Germline CDR1 and CDR2: MDHEN and SYDVKM. The CDR3 length is 13 residues. As DNA, the CDR3 is TGTGCCAGCAGTCGACGGATCAAAGAGACCCAGTACTTC. It encodes CASSRRIKETQYF.

This clonotype was observed a handful of times. The chain is built from TRBV29-1 and TRBJ1-1, with D unresolved. The CDR3 is 13 amino acids. The germline V gene has CDR1 SQVTM and CDR2 ANQGSEA. Trimming took 6 bases from V and 5 from J, leaving 16 bases between them. The CDR3 DNA reads TGCAGCGTCCCCTGGGTCATCGGTACTGAAGCTTTCTTT. It encodes CSVPWVIGTEAFF.

At least ten counts were recorded for this clonotype. The V gene is TRBV24-1, the J gene TRBJ2-5; D gene ambiguous. With 5 bases removed from V and 5 bases from J, the gap between germline ends came to 17 bases. From germline, CDR1 is KGHDR and CDR2 SFDVKD. The CDR3 has 15 amino acids. CDR3: CATSGPQLGLETQYF. The CDR3 nucleotides read TGTGCCACCAGTGGTCCGCAGCTCGGATTGGAGACCCAGTACTTC.

This clonotype was found many times. The chain combines TRBV2 with TRBJ2-2, with D perhaps matching TRBD1 or TRBD2 (5 bases each). The CDR3 contains 16 residues. With 8 bases removed from V and 0 bases from J, the gap between germline ends came to 16 bases. The V gene's germline CDR1 is SNHLY and CDR2 FYNNEI. The CDR3 loop is CASLAGAGANTGELFF. For the CDR3, the DNA is TGTGCCAGCCTGGCCGGGGCGGGTGCGAACACCGGGGAGCTGTTTTTT.

A note on this clonotype: A read error is possible here, since a much larger clone lies one base away. The chain is built from TRBV11-2 and TRBJ2-1, with D possibly matching TRBD2 (6 bases). The length of the CDR3 is 16 residues. Germline V gene lookup returns CDR1 SGHAT and CDR2 FQNNGV. The ends were cut back, 2 bases at V and 2 bases at J, with 13 bases in the middle. The CDR3 nucleotides read TGTGCCAGCAGCTTAAGACCGGGAGTTCCCTACAATGAGCAGTTCTTC. This codes for CASSLRPGVPYNEQFF.

There are many counts of this clonotype. The chain carries TRBV10-3 and TRBJ2-3; 14 nucleotides match TRBD2. CDR1 and CDR2 from the germline V gene are ENHRY and SYGVKD. There are 18 residues in the CDR3. V lost 6 bases to trimming and J lost 1 base; unmatched junction nucleotides: 9. The CDR3 DNA follows: TGTGCCATCAGACCGGGACTAGCGGGAGAGTGGGGCACAGATACGCAGTATTTT. It translates to CAIRPGLAGEWGTDTQYF.

This clonotype came up many times. The chain carries TRBV20-1 and TRBJ1-1; no clear D. The CDR3 is 10 amino acids. V shed 7 bases and J shed 5 bases, with 8 bases lying between them. Germline CDR1 and CDR2: DFQATT and SNEGSKA (reference sequence). This CDR3 is CSVLGTEAFF. For the CDR3, the DNA is TGCAGTGTATTGGGAACTGAAGCTTTCTTT.

This chain joins TRBV5-5 and TRBJ1-5; D gene unclear. The ends were cut back, 0 bases at V and 7 bases at J, with 11 bases in the middle. The germline V gene encodes CDR1 SGHKS and CDR2 YYEKEE (reference sequence). The CDR3 has 14 residues. CDR3 loop: CASSLERQGQPQHF. In DNA form, the CDR3 reads TGTGCCAGCAGCTTGGAGAGACAAGGGCAGCCCCAGCATTTT.

This clonotype was counted ten times or more. This chain links TRBV12-3 or TRBV12-4 with TRBJ1-5; 8 bases line up with TRBD1. After removal of 6 bases from V and 5 bases from J, the junction contained 12 bases not matched to a gene. This CDR3 spans 16 amino acids. The CDR3 nucleotides are TGTGCCAGCAGACCCCGGACAGGGTTAGGCGATCAGCCCCAGCATTTT. Translating gives CASRPRTGLGDQPQHF.

This clonotype was picked up many times. The V and J genes are TRBV5-6 and TRBJ2-1, with TRBD2 matching over 7 bases. The germline CDR1 and CDR2 sequences are SGHDT and YYEEEE. J lost 2 bases, V lost 0 bases, and 5 bases had no gene match. This CDR3 has 16 amino acids. The CDR3 region is CASSLALGGAYNEQFF. The CDR3 DNA follows: TGTGCCAGCAGCTTGGCCTTGGGGGGGGCCTACAATGAGCAGTTCTTC.

This clonotype was counted between two and nine times. This chain joins TRBV5-1 and TRBJ2-1; the match to TRBD2 covers 14 bases. Per germline, CDR1 SGHRS and CDR2 YFSETQ. V dropped 3 bases and J dropped 7; count of bases not matched to a gene: 6. The CDR3 has 16 amino acids. CDR3 sequence: CASSSGLAGDGNEQFF. The DNA for the CDR3 is TGCGCCAGCAGCTCGGGACTAGCGGGAGACGGAAATGAGCAGTTCTTC.

This clonotype was recorded at least ten times. The genes are TRBV12-5 and TRBJ2-1; TRBD2 aligns across 8 bases. With V trimmed by 6 bases and J by 7 bases, 17 bases remained unmatched. CDR1 is LGHNT and CDR2 is FRNRAP in the germline V gene. CDR3 length equals 17 residues. In DNA, the CDR3 is TGTGCTAGTGGCCTCCTGGGTGGCGGGAGGTGGGGGAATGAGCAGTTCTTC. Its protein product is CASGLLGGGRWGNEQFF.

Note on this clonotype: Since a much larger clone is just one base distant, this may be a read error. This chain uses TRBV9 with TRBJ2-7, with 7 bases aligning to TRBD1. The CDR3 has 14 amino acids. J lost 3 bases, V lost 4 bases, and 7 bases had no gene match. The germline V gene encodes CDR1 SGDLS and CDR2 YYNGEE. CDR3 sequence reads: CASSSGTVGYEQYF. The DNA for the CDR3 is TGTGCCAGCAGCTCCGGGACAGTGGGCTACGAGCAGTACTTC.

This rearrangement joins TRBV20-1 to TRBJ2-1, with 10 bases that match TRBD1. Germline V gene data show CDR1 as DFQATT and CDR2 as SNEGSKA (reference sequence). J was trimmed by 4 bases and V by 4 bases; bases with no gene match: 4. The CDR3 is made up of 14 amino acids. The DNA of the CDR3 is TGCAGTGCTAAACCGGGACAGGGGTACAATGAGCAGTTCTTC. Amino acid sequence: CSAKPGQGYNEQFF.

This clonotype was detected ten times or more. The rearrangement joins TRBV2 to TRBJ1-4; D is possibly TRBD1 (6 bases). This CDR3 has 15 residues. V was cut by 0 bases and J by 5 bases, with 10 bases left in between. Germline loops: CDR1 SNHLY, CDR2 FYNNEI. In DNA form, the CDR3 reads TGTGCCAGCAGTGAAGCACAGGGAGGGAATGAAAAACTGTTTTTT. Its protein product is CASSEAQGGNEKLFF. The entire variable domain, with the rest obtained from reference TRBV2 and TRBJ1-4, is as follows: EPEVTQTPSHQVTQMGQEVILRCVPISNHLYFYWYRQILGQKVEFLVSFYNNEISEKSEIFDDQFSVERPDGSNFTLKIRSTKLEDSAMYFCASSEAQGGNEKLFFGSGTQLSVL.

This clonotype has ten or more counts. V gene TRBV2 combines with J gene TRBJ1-1, with 12 bases that match TRBD1. The CDR3 consists of 13 residues. Trimming at V came to 6 bases and at J to 11 bases, leaving 7 bases not matched to a gene. CDR1 and CDR2 from the germline V gene are SNHLY and FYNNEI. The CDR3, as DNA: TGTGCCAGCAGGCGGGACAGGGGGCAGATCGCTTTCTTT. Translation gives CASRRDRGQIAFF.

Only a few counts were recorded for this clonotype. The rearrangement joins TRBV28 to TRBJ2-1; D tentatively reads TRBD1 or TRBD2 (5 bases each). CDR1 and CDR2 from the germline V gene are MDHEN and SYDVKM. CDR3 length: 17 amino acids. Trimming took 2 bases from V and 1 from J, leaving 15 bases between them. The CDR3 coding sequence is TGTGCCAGCAGTTTAACCGTTGGGGGTGGGTCCTACAATGAGCAGTTCTTC. Its protein is CASSLTVGGGSYNEQFF. Full variable domain (outside the CDR3, taken from reference TRBV28 and TRBJ2-1): DVKVTQSSRYLVKRTGEKVFLECVQDMDHENMFWYRQDPGLGLRLIYFSYDVKMKEKGDIPEGYSVSREKKERFSLILESASTNQTSMYLCASSLTVGGGSYNEQFFGPGTRLTVL.

This clonotype was detected many times. This chain uses TRBV30 with TRBJ2-5, with TRBD2 matching 10 bases. CDR3 size: 14 residues. Looked up from germline, CDR1 is GTSNPN and CDR2 is SVGIG (reference sequence). V shed 2 bases, J shed 3 bases, and the junction held 3 bases outside the gene matches. CDR3 in amino acids: CAWSRGLAEETQYF. Written as DNA, the CDR3 is TGTGCCTGGAGTCGCGGACTAGCGGAAGAGACCCAGTACTTC.